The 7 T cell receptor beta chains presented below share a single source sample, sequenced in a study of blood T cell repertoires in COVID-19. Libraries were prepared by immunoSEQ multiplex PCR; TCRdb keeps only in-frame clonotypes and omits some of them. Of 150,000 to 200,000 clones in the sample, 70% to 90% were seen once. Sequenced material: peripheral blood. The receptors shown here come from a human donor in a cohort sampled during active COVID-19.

The CDR3 reads CASSYSIFTGTYEQYF. The CDR3 DNA is TGTGCCAGCAGTTACTCGATTTTCACAGGGACCTACGAGCAGTACTTC. The chain uses TRBV6-5 and TRBJ2-7; D is perhaps TRBD1 (6 bases). This CDR3 has 16 residues. The V end was cut by 0 bases, the J end by 2 bases, with 14 bases between. Germline V gene lookup returns CDR1 MNHEY and CDR2 SVGAGI.

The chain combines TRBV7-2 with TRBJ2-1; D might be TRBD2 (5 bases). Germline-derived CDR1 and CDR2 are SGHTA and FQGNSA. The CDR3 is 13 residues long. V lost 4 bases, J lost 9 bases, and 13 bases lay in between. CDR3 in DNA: TGTGCCAGCAGCTCCCCGGGGTTTGGTGAGCAGTTCTTC. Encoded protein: CASSSPGFGEQFF.

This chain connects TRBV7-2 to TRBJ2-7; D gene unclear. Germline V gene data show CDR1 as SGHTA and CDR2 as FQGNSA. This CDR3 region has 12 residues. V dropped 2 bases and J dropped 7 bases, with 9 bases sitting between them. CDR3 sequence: CASSLMAFEQYF. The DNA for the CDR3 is TGTGCCAGCAGCTTAATGGCCTTTGAGCAGTACTTC. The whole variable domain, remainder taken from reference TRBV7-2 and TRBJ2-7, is GAGVSQSPSNKVTEKGKDVELRCDPISGHTALYWYRQSLGQGLEFLIYFQGNSAPDKSGLPSDRFSAERTGGSVSTLTIQRTQQEDSAVYLCASSLMAFEQYFGPGTRLTVT.

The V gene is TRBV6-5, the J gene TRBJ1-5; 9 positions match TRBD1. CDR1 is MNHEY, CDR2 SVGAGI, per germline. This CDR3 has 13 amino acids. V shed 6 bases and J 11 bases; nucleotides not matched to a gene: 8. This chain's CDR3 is CASRQQGATTQHF. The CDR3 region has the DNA TGTGCCAGCAGACAACAGGGGGCAACGACCCAGCATTTT.

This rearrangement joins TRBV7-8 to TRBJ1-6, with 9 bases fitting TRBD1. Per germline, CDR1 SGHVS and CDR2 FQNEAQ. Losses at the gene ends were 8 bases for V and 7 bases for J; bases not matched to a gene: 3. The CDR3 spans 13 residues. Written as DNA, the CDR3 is TGTGCCAGCTCCGGACAGGGGAATTCACCCCTCCACTTT. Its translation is CASSGQGNSPLHF.

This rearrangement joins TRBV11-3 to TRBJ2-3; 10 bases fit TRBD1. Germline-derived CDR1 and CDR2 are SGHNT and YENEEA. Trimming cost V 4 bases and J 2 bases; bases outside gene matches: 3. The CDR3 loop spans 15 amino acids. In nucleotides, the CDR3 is TGTGCCAGCAGCTCCGGACAGGGGGACACAGATACGCAGTATTTT. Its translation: CASSSGQGDTDTQYF.

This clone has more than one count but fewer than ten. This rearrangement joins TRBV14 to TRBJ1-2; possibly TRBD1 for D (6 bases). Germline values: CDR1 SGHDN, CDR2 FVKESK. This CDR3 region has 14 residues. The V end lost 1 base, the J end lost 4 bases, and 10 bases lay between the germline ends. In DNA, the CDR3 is TGTGCCAGCAGCCAAGTTGGGGGCCTCTATGGCTACACCTTC. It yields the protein CASSQVGGLYGYTF.